The 26 T cell receptor beta chains reported below all come from one sample, sequenced in a study of blood T cells in healthy people across ages (dated by TCRdb to the mid-2010s). The method behind the library was 5' RACE. Sequencer: Illumina HiSeq 2500. A second PCR of about 7 to 12 cycles was run with a J-beta primer mix and a sample-barcoded 5' primer. TCRdb trimmed the raw reads at Q25, called clones with MiXCR and kept productive beta chains. For every CDR3 protein sequence, its rows merge into one entry that carries the most common genes and DNA. For this sample the table gives roughly 1.7 million distinct CDR3 sequences, of which around 36% were detected only once. 11% of the sample goes to the ten largest clones. Sequenced: blood. The receptors come from a woman aged 25 to 39 in good health.

The gene calls are TRBV3-1 and TRBJ2-7; TRBD2 aligns across 9 bases. J gave up 7 bases and V 4 bases, and 8 bases lay outside the gene matches. This CDR3 is 14 amino acids long. Germline CDR1 is LGHDT and CDR2 is YNNKEL (reference sequence). The chain's CDR3 is CASSRAGGGGEQYF. The CDR3 DNA follows: TGTGCCAGCAGCCGCGCGGGGGGGGGGGGAGAGCAGTACTTC.

There are many counts of this clonotype. The chain has TRBV27 and TRBJ1-1; D is possibly TRBD1 (5 bases). The CDR3 is made up of 13 amino acids. The germline V gene has CDR1 MNHEY and CDR2 SMNVEV (reference sequence). V lost 6 bases to trimming and J lost 4 bases, with 12 bases between them. In nucleotides, the CDR3 is TGTGCCAGCAGCTCGGGGGTCGGCACTGAAGCTTTCTTT. Translating it yields CASSSGVGTEAFF.

The sample holds a few counts of this clonotype. The rearrangement joins TRBV7-2 to TRBJ1-4; 8 bases are a match to TRBD1. The germline V gene has CDR1 SGHTA and CDR2 FQGNSA. The length of the CDR3 is 16 residues. With 4 bases clipped from V and 5 bases from J, the junction kept 9 bases outside the gene matches. The CDR3 here is CASSSYSRDRNEKLFF. Here the CDR3 DNA reads TGTGCCAGCAGCTCTTACAGCCGGGACAGGAATGAAAAACTGTTTTTT.

The chain employs TRBV7-9 and TRBJ1-2, with D tentatively TRBD1 (6 bases). The germline V gene has CDR1 SEHNR and CDR2 FQNEAQ (reference sequence). Between the trimmed V and J ends, which lost 8 bases and 8 bases, there was a span of 21 bases. CDR3 size: 14 residues. CDR3 nucleotide sequence: TGTGCCAGCGGTGGGACACTCGGCCTTGAGGGCTACACCTTC. This codes for CASGGTLGLEGYTF.

This clonotype was seen a few times. The chain carries TRBV2 and TRBJ2-7; TRBD1 matches 8 bases. The CDR3 spans 14 residues. The V gene's germline CDR1 is SNHLY and CDR2 FYNNEI. The V and J ends lost 5 bases and 2 bases, in that order; junction bases with no gene match: 5. CDR3 loop: CASSRDRTTYEQYF. The CDR3 region has the DNA TGTGCCAGCAGTCGGGACAGGACGACCTACGAGCAGTACTTC.

The rearrangement uses TRBV6-2 or TRBV6-3 and TRBJ2-5; the D is unclear. Trimming took 6 bases from V and 4 from J, leaving 12 bases between them. CDR1 is MNHEY and CDR2 is SVGEGT in the germline V gene. The CDR3 is 13 amino acids. Here the CDR3 DNA reads TGTGCCAGCAGGTCCTTGTGGGGAGAGACCCAGTACTTC. It encodes CASRSLWGETQYF.

The chain carries TRBV9 and TRBJ2-7; D is unresolved. V was cut by 3 bases and J by 6 bases, with 22 bases left in between. CDR1 SGDLS and CDR2 YYNGEE come from the germline V gene. CDR3 length: 16 residues. The CDR3 DNA is TGTGCCAGCAGCGCAGGCCCCCGATCTGAAACCAGCGAGCAGTACTTC. Its translation: CASSAGPRSETSEQYF. Full variable domain (outside the CDR3, taken from reference TRBV9 and TRBJ2-7): DSGVTQTPKHLITATGQRVTLRCSPRSGDLSVYWYQQSLDQGLQFLIQYYNGEERAKGNILERFSAQQFPDLHSELNLSSLELGDSALYFCASSAGPRSETSEQYFGPGTRLTVT.

This clonotype was recorded only once. The V and J genes are TRBV7-9 and TRBJ2-7; D could derive from TRBD1 or TRBD2 (5 bases each). Germline-derived CDR1 and CDR2 are SEHNR and FQNEAQ (reference sequence). Deletions cut 5 bases from V and 3 bases from J, with 20 bases between. CDR3 length: 16 residues. In DNA, the CDR3 is TGTGCCAGCAGCCAAACTCTGGGGGAGAAAGACTACGAGCAGTACTTC. Translation gives CASSQTLGEKDYEQYF.

The genes are TRBV27 and TRBJ2-6, with TRBD1 matching 7 bases. Germline CDR1 and CDR2: MNHEY and SMNVEV (reference sequence). CDR3 size: 14 residues. The V segment lost 7 bases and the J segment 2 bases; nucleotides outside the gene matches: 2. The CDR3 DNA is TGTGCCAGCAACCAGGGGGCTGGGGCCAACGTCCTGACTTTC. It translates to CASNQGAGANVLTF. Looking up the rest from reference TRBV27 and TRBJ2-6 gives the full variable domain: EAQVTQNPRYLITVTGKKLTVTCSQNMNHEYMSWYRQDPGLGLRQIYYSMNVEVTDKGDVPEGYKVSRKEKRNFPLILESPSPNQTSLYFCASNQGAGANVLTFGAGSRLTVL.

V is TRBV6-6 and J is TRBJ2-7; 7 bases are a match to TRBD2. Per the germline V gene, CDR1 is MNHNY and CDR2 is SVGAGI (reference sequence). CDR3 length equals 14 residues. V lost 5 bases and J lost 6; bases outside the gene matches: 10. CDR3: CASSPYAGDFEQYF. CDR3 coding DNA: TGTGCCAGCAGTCCTTATGCGGGAGATTTCGAGCAGTACTTC.

This clonotype was detected only a few times. The CDR3 loop is CASSARQVQETQYF. CDR3 sequence (DNA): TGTGCCAGCAGCGCCAGACAGGTACAAGAGACCCAGTACTTC. The chain combines TRBV13 with TRBJ2-5; D is perhaps TRBD1 (6 bases). The CDR3 contains 14 residues. Germline V gives CDR1 PRHDT, CDR2 FYEKMQ (reference sequence). The V end lost 5 bases, the J end lost 2 bases, and 12 bases lay between the germline ends.

Concerning this clonotype: This may arise from a read error, as a much more abundant clone is one base away. The chain links TRBV29-1 to TRBJ2-7; no clear D. Germline V lookup: CDR1 SQVTM, CDR2 ANQGSEA. Trimming cost V 7 bases and J 2 bases, with 18 bases left between them. CDR3 length: 14 amino acids. CDR3 sequence reads: CSAQGSATPYEQYF. The CDR3 DNA is TGCAGCGCCCAAGGCAGCGCGACCCCCTACGAGCAGTACTTC.

V is TRBV7-9 and J is TRBJ2-1; D is ambiguous. CDR3 length: 11 amino acids. Per germline, CDR1 SEHNR and CDR2 FQNEAQ (reference sequence). The V gene lost 6 bases and the J gene lost 9 bases, with 9 bases spanning the gap. CDR3 sequence (DNA): TGTGCCAGCAGTGACATTACTGAGCAGTTCTTC. Translation gives CASSDITEQFF.

This clonotype came up many times. This chain joins TRBV9 and TRBJ2-3; maybe TRBD2 (6 bases). The length of the CDR3 is 16 residues. Trimming pared 0 bases from V and 0 bases from J, leaving 11 bases between. The germline V gene has CDR1 SGDLS and CDR2 YYNGEE. CDR3 nucleotides: TGTGCCAGCAGCGTAGAAGGAGGGACTAGCACAGATACGCAGTATTTT. It codes for CASSVEGGTSTDTQYF.

Only a few counts were recorded for this clonotype. The chain employs TRBV28 and TRBJ2-7; D is ambiguous. Germline lookup yields CDR1 MDHEN and CDR2 SYDVKM. The CDR3 covers 10 residues. Trimming removed 6 bases at V and 6 bases at J, with 6 bases between. The CDR3 protein is CASRSREQYF. The CDR3 nucleotides are TGTGCCAGCAGAAGTCGCGAGCAGTACTTC.

This chain joins TRBV20-1 and TRBJ2-1; 9 bases align to TRBD1. The CDR3 has 14 residues. Germline V gene lookup returns CDR1 DFQATT and CDR2 SNEGSKA (reference sequence). The J segment lost 7 bases and the V segment lost 3 bases, leaving 7 bases of the junction unmatched. The CDR3 is CSASDGDRVNEQFF. In DNA, the CDR3 is TGCAGTGCTAGCGACGGGGACAGGGTGAATGAGCAGTTCTTC.

This rearrangement joins TRBV10-3 to TRBJ2-6; unclear D gene. The CDR3 is 15 amino acids. Looked up from germline, CDR1 is ENHRY and CDR2 is SYGVKD. With 8 bases removed from V and 0 bases from J, the gap between germline ends came to 11 bases. The CDR3 reads CAIRFVSSGANVLTF. The CDR3 nucleotides read TGTGCCATCCGTTTCGTTAGCTCTGGGGCCAACGTCCTGACTTTC.

This clonotype appeared a few times. V gene TRBV7-9 combines with J gene TRBJ2-4; 7 bases align to TRBD1. V lost 1 base, J lost 0 bases, and 6 bases stayed unmatched. CDR1 SEHNR and CDR2 FQNEAQ come from the germline V gene (reference sequence). The CDR3 runs to 17 residues. The CDR3 sequence: CASSLGQGRLAKNIQYF. DNA of the CDR3: TGTGCCAGCAGCTTAGGACAGGGAAGATTAGCCAAAAACATTCAGTACTTC.

The chain is built from TRBV7-6 and TRBJ1-6, with D possibly TRBD1 on 6 matching bases. CDR3 length: 15 amino acids. CDR1 is SGHVS, CDR2 FNYEAQ, per germline. Trimming removed 4 bases from V and 10 bases from J, with 17 bases in between. CDR3 coding DNA: TGTGCCAGCAGCTCGGAGACAGGTCTAATGTCACCCCTCCACTTT. Its protein product is CASSSETGLMSPLHF.

The J gene is TRBJ2-1, the V gene TRBV7-3, with TRBD2 matching over 9 bases. Germline CDR1 is SGHTA and CDR2 is FQGTGA. Germline trimming cut 1 base from V and 3 bases from J; bases unmatched to any gene: 1. This CDR3 comprises 15 residues. The CDR3 nucleotides read TGTGCCAGCAGCTTAAAGACTAGCGGCTACAATGAGCAGTTCTTC. It encodes CASSLKTSGYNEQFF.

This clonotype has more than one count but fewer than ten. The rearrangement uses TRBV7-2 and TRBJ2-1; 13 positions agree with TRBD2. Trimming cost V 6 bases and J 6 bases; bases outside gene matches: 5. This CDR3 spans 15 amino acids. Germline CDR1 reads SGHTA; CDR2 reads FQGNSA. This chain's CDR3 is CASRPRTSGGNEQFF. Here the CDR3 DNA reads TGTGCCAGCAGACCCCGGACTAGCGGGGGCAATGAGCAGTTCTTC.

This clonotype has a handful of counts. The chain links TRBV7-9 to TRBJ2-7; 10 nucleotides align to TRBD1. The germline CDR1 and CDR2 sequences are SEHNR and FQNEAQ (reference sequence). V was clipped by 5 bases and J by 6 bases; unmatched bases: 7. This CDR3 region has 14 residues. CDR3 protein: CASSRDRGLLEQYF. As DNA, the CDR3 is TGTGCCAGCAGCCGGGACAGGGGCCTGCTCGAGCAGTACTTC.

This clonotype turned up a few times. The chain employs TRBV6-2 or TRBV6-3 and TRBJ2-5; D might be TRBD2 (7 bases). CDR1 and CDR2 from the germline V gene are MNHEY and SVGEGT. The CDR3 has 14 amino acids. Trimming took off 5 bases at V and 2 bases at J, with 12 bases between the two ends. Written as DNA, the CDR3 is TGTGCCAGCAGTACCGGGGGGACACAAGAGACCCAGTACTTC. Its protein is CASSTGGTQETQYF.

Note on this clonotype: An end of the junction differs from the germline gene, which may be a read error. The chain couples TRBV27 to TRBJ2-7; tentatively, D is TRBD1 (6 bases). In germline, CDR1 is MNHEY, CDR2 SMNVEV (reference sequence). The CDR3 is made up of 13 amino acids. CDR3 sequence: CAGRDTNSYEQYF. The CDR3 DNA sequence: TGTGCCGGCAGGGACACCAACTCCTACGAGCAGTACTTC.

This clonotype was detected ten times or more. The rearrangement joins TRBV29-1 to TRBJ2-5; TRBD1 matches 9 bases. The junction had 3 bases not matched to a gene; V was cut back by 6 bases and J by 4 bases. CDR3 length equals 12 residues. Germline-derived CDR1 and CDR2 are SQVTM and ANQGSEA. This CDR3 is CSVQQGAETQYF. CDR3 bases: TGCAGCGTACAACAGGGGGCAGAGACCCAGTACTTC.

This clonotype has only a few counts. The V and J genes are TRBV9 and TRBJ2-5; 9 bases line up with TRBD2. Germline loops: CDR1 SGDLS, CDR2 YYNGEE. V lost 2 bases to trimming and J lost 5 bases; unmatched junction nucleotides: 10. The CDR3 runs 16 residues. CDR3 loop: CASSVGGGGALETQYF. The DNA for the CDR3 is TGTGCCAGCAGCGTGGGTGGCGGGGGGGCCCTGGAGACCCAGTACTTC.